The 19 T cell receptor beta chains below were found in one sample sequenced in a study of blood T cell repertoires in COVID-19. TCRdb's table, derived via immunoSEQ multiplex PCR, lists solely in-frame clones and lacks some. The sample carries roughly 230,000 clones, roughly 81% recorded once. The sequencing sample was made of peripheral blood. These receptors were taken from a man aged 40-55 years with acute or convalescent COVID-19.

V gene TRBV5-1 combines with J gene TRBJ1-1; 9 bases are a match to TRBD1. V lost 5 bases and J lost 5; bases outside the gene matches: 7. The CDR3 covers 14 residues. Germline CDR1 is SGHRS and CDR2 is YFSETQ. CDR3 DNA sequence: TGCGCCAGCAGGCCTACAGGGGGCGCAACTGAAGCTTTCTTT. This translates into CASRPTGGATEAFF. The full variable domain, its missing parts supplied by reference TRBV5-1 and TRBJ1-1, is KAGVTQTPRYLIKTRGQQVTLSCSPISGHRSVSWYQQTPGQGLQFLFEYFSETQRNKGNFPGRFSGRQFSNSRSEMNVSTLELGDSALYLCASRPTGGATEAFFGQGTRLTVV.

The CDR3 reads CASSYPPSGGAYEQYF. DNA of the CDR3: TGTGCCAGCAGTTACCCTCCTAGCGGGGGGGCCTACGAGCAGTACTTC. The J gene is TRBJ2-7, the V gene TRBV6-5; 12 nucleotides match TRBD2. CDR3 length: 16 residues. V trimming: 2 bases; J trimming: 2 bases; junction bases outside the gene matches: 4. Germline V gene sequence: CDR1 MNHEY, CDR2 SVGAGI.

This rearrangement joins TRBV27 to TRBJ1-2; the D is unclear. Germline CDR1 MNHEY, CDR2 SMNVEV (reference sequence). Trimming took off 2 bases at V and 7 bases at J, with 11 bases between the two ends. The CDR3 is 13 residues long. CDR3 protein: CASSLSQDFGYTF. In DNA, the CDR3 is TGTGCCAGCAGTTTAAGCCAGGATTTTGGCTACACCTTC.

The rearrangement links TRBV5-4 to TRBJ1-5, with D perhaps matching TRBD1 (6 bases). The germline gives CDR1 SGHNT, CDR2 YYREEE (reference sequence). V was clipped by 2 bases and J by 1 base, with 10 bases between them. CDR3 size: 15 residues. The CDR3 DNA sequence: TGTGCCAGCAGCTTACAGGGCTCAAGCAATCAGCCCCAGCATTTT. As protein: CASSLQGSSNQPQHF.

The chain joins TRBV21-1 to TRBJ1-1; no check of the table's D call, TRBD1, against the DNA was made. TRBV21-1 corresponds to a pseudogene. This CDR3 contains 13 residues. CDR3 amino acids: CASSENRGTEAFF. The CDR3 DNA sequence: TGTGCCAGCAGCGAAAACAGGGGAACTGAAGCTTTCTTT.

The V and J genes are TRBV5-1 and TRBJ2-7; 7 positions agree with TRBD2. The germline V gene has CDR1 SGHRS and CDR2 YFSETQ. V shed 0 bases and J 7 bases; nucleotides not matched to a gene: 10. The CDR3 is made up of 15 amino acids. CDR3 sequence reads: CASSLDPGAGVEQYF. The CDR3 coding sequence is TGCGCCAGCAGCTTGGATCCAGGCGCGGGGGTAGAGCAGTACTTC. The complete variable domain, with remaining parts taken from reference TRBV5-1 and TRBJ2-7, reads KAGVTQTPRYLIKTRGQQVTLSCSPISGHRSVSWYQQTPGQGLQFLFEYFSETQRNKGNFPGRFSGRQFSNSRSEMNVSTLELGDSALYLCASSLDPGAGVEQYFGPGTRLTVT.

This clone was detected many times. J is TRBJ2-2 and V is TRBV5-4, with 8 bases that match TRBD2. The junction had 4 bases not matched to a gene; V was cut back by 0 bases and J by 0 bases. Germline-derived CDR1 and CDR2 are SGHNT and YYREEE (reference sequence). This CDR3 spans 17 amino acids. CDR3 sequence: CASSLVRLAPNTGELFF. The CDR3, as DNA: TGTGCCAGCAGCTTGGTCCGACTAGCGCCGAACACCGGGGAGCTGTTTTTT. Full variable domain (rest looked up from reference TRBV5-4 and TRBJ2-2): ETGVTQSPTHLIKTRGQQVTLRCSSQSGHNTVSWYQQALGQGPQFIFQYYREEENGRGNFPPRFSGLQFPNYSSELNVNALELDDSALYLCASSLVRLAPNTGELFFGEGSRLTVL.

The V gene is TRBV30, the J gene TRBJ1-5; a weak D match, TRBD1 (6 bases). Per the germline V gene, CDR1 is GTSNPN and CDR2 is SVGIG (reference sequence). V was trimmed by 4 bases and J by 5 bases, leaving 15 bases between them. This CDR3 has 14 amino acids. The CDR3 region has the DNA TGTGCCTGGACCAGGGGTGGAGGTGATCAGCCCCAGCATTTT. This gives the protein CAWTRGGGDQPQHF.

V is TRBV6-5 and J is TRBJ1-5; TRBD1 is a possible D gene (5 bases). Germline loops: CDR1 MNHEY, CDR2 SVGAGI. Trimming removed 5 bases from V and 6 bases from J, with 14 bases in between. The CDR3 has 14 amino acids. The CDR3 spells CASSKRGKGQPQHF. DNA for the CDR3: TGTGCCAGCAGTAAAAGGGGCAAGGGTCAGCCCCAGCATTTT.

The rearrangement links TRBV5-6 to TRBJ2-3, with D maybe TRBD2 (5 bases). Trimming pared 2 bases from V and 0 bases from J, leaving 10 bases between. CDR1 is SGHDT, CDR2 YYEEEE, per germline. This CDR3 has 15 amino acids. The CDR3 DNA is TGTGCCAGCAGCTTTGTCGGGGTGAGCACAGATACGCAGTATTTT. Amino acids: CASSFVGVSTDTQYF.

The CDR3 region is CAWGSWQEAFF. The CDR3 DNA is TGTGCCTGGGGGTCGTGGCAGGAAGCTTTCTTT. The chain is built from TRBV30 and TRBJ1-1; no reliable D call. The V and J ends lost 5 bases and 8 bases respectively, with 12 bases between them. The CDR3 runs 11 residues. Germline V gene data show CDR1 as GTSNPN and CDR2 as SVGIG (reference sequence).

The CDR3 spells CASSYDVGYEQYF. In DNA form, the CDR3 reads TGTGCCAGCAGTTACGATGTCGGCTACGAGCAGTACTTC. The chain carries TRBV6-5 and TRBJ2-7; D unclear. Germline V gene lookup returns CDR1 MNHEY and CDR2 SVGAGI. Trimming took 2 bases from V and 3 from J, leaving 8 bases between them. The CDR3 is 13 residues long.

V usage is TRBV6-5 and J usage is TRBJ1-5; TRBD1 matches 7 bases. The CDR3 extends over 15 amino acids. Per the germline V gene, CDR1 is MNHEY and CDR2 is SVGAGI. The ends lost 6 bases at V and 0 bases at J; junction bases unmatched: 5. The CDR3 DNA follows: TGTGCCAGCAGAAGACAGGGTTATAGCAATCAGCCCCAGCATTTT. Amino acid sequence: CASRRQGYSNQPQHF.

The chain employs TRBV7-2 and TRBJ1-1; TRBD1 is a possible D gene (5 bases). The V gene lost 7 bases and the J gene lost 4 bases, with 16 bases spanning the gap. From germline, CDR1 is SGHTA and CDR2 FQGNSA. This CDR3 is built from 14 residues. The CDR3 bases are TGTGCCAGCACCTTCGGGGGGAGAAGCACTGAAGCTTTCTTT. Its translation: CASTFGGRSTEAFF.

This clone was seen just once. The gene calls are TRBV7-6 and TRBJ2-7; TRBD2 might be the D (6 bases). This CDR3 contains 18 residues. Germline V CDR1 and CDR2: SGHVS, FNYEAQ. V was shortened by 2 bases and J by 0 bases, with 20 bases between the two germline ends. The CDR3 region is CASSLRELGPGSSYEQYF. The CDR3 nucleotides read TGTGCCAGCAGCTTACGGGAGTTAGGACCAGGGAGCTCCTACGAGCAGTACTTC. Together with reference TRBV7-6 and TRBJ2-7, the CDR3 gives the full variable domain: GAGVSQSPRYKVTKRGQDVALRCDPISGHVSLYWYRQALGQGPEFLTYFNYEAQQDKSGLPNDRFSAERPEGSISTLTIQRTEQRDSAMYRCASSLRELGPGSSYEQYFGPGTRLTVT.

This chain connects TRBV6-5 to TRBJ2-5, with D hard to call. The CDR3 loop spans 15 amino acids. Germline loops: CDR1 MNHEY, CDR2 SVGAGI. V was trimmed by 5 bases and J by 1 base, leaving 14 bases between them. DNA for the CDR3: TGTGCCAGCAGTCCCTCCCGGGTGGCCCAAGAGACCCAGTACTTC. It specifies CASSPSRVAQETQYF.

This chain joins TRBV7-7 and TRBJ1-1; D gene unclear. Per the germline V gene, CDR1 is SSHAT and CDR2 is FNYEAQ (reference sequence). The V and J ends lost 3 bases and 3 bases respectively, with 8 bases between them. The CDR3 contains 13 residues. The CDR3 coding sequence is TGTGCCAGCAGCTTCAACCGGGACACTGAAGCTTTCTTT. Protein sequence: CASSFNRDTEAFF.

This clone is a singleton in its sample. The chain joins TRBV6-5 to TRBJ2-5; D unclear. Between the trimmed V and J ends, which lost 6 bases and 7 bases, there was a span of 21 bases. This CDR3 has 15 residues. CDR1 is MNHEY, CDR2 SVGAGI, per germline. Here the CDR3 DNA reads TGTGCCAGCAGCTCTCGGGTTTCCGACCGACCGACCCAGTACTTC. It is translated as CASSSRVSDRPTQYF.

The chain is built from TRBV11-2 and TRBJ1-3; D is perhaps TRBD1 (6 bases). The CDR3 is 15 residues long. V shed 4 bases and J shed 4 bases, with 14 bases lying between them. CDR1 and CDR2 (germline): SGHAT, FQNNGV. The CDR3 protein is CASSSLRTAGNTIYF. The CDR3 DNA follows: TGTGCCAGCAGCTCACTTCGGACAGCCGGAAACACCATATATTTT.